The rows below give T cell receptor beta chains drawn from one sample of a study of monozygotic twins with inflammatory bowel disease. TCRdb reprocessed the 5' RACE reads, keeping one entry per CDR3 protein, no DNA. Recorded here are approximately 400,000 distinct CDR3 sequences; the top ten clones represent about 2.3%. Input material: blood. All receptors derive from a human donor with ulcerative colitis or Crohn's disease, or a healthy co-twin of an affected twin (not recorded which). Both conserved end residues are part of each CDR3.

CDR3	V	J	length
CASSVDTPGEQFF	TRBV9	TRBJ2-1	13
CASRARGGNYGYTF	TRBV12-3/TRBV12-4	TRBJ1-2	14
CASSLELANTEAFF	TRBV5-1	TRBJ1-1	14
CASSQLSGRNEQFF	TRBV3-1	TRBJ2-1	14
CSALAGSGSTDTQYF	TRBV20-1	TRBJ2-3	15
CSVSGTGGVKSYNEQFF	TRBV29-1	TRBJ2-1	17
CATSDNRVRETQYF	TRBV24-1	TRBJ2-5	14
CASSQAEGDTGELFF	TRBV4-3	TRBJ2-2	15
CASSKGLAGLTPYEQYF	TRBV5-1	TRBJ2-7	17
CASSVDGVGTGELFF	TRBV9	TRBJ2-2	15
CASSLEGTPAGELFF	TRBV7-6	TRBJ2-2	15
CASSQEGGRGYGYTF	TRBV3-1	TRBJ1-2	15
CASSLLGNTGELFF	TRBV7-9	TRBJ2-2	14
CASSSRQGEGETQYF	TRBV5-1	TRBJ2-5	15
CASHPGTSYNEQFF	TRBV5-4	TRBJ2-1	14
CSARGEGRRNSPLHF	TRBV20-1	TRBJ1-6	15
CASTLPGGRETQYF	TRBV5-6	TRBJ2-5	14
CASRLLAGASPTDTQYF	TRBV12-3/TRBV12-4	TRBJ2-3	17
CAIRLEGAPTRAGNTIYF	TRBV10-3	TRBJ1-3	18
CASSVEPNTEAFF	TRBV9	TRBJ1-1	13
CASSFSSGIYNEQFF	TRBV7-9	TRBJ2-1	15
CASSPRGLLDHEQFF	TRBV7-3	TRBJ2-1	15
CASGTGAIGQEAFF	TRBV5-1	TRBJ1-1	14